The TCR beta chain under discussion was sequenced for a study of blood T cell repertoires in COVID-19 (dated by TCRdb to the early 2020s). In the study overall: Samples covering the acute and convalescent phases of COVID-19 were provided by collaborators in the United States, Italy and Spain. The material from the prospective study consisted of cDNA or gDNA derived from T cells, B-cell-depleted T cells, or PBMCs. The sample metadata nearly always contained a de-identified subject ID, COVID-19 status, age in years and sex. Subjects who had been exposed to COVID-19, were actively infected with it, or had recovered from it provided the deeply sampled blood TCRbeta repertoires that made up the dataset. HLA class I and class II types, where available, came from metadata supplied by the sample provider rather than from assay-based typing. Samples came from the ongoing ImmuneRACE study (first 160 participants) plus 1,254 subjects from 6 global collaborators. A freely available public database, intended as a resource for researchers studying the immune response to SARS-CoV-2, is where the repertoires were released.

Study-wide conclusions, independent of this receptor: The quantity of clinical and demographic metadata differed by source and by participant and was supplied without curation.

TCRbeta CDR3 regions were amplified from genomic DNA using the immunoSEQ Assay, a bias-controlled multiplex PCR. As for the original processing: The number of nucleated cells in each sample was estimated from the amplification of reference gene primers within the assay. Sequence reads were collapsed and filtered to measure the absolute abundance of every unique TCRbeta CDR3 rearrangement. For each sample, productive Simpson clonality was calculated by taking the square root of Simpson's diversity index across productive rearrangements. What TCRdb holds here is the immuneACCESS table cut down to in-frame rearrangements. Part of the clones is not present; checked against another copy, under half of the missing clones reflect an unresolved V gene, and the others are unexplained. The V and J calls and the clone size are those of that table, but D and trimming were determined from the DNA. The sample contains over 250,000 clones, 65% to 90% of them found a single time. Roughly 4.6% of the sample is held by the ten biggest clonotypes.

CDR1 and CDR2 (SGHRS, YFSETQ) derive from the germline V gene. Trimming accounts for 2 bases at V and 5 bases at J, while the number of junction bases matched to no gene is 4. The CDR3 runs 15 amino acids, cysteine and phenylalanine included. This entry keeps only the CDR3 DNA: 45 bases, framed from base 1. This clone was found many times. No antigen is known for it. It has no much larger one-base neighbor in the sample; base qualities were not kept. Collaborating institutions collected whole blood in K2EDTA tubes following their own protocols. For TCRbeta analysis, collaborator samples were shipped as frozen whole blood, as isolated PBMCs, or as DNA extracted from either sample type.

Sequenced sample: peripheral blood. The chain joins TRBV5-1 to TRBJ2-3; 11 of the junction bases match TRBD2. This TCR came from a man over 45 with active or convalescent COVID-19. The CDR3 in this case is CASSFSGLAGDTQYF. The DNA sequence is TGCGCCAGCAGCTTTAGCGGACTAGCGGGAGATACGCAGTATTTT. Extended through the reference TRBV5-1 and TRBJ2-3 proteins, this CDR3 yields the full variable domain: KAGVTQTPRYLIKTRGQQVTLSCSPISGHRSVSWYQQTPGQGLQFLFEYFSETQRNKGNFPGRFSGRQFSNSRSEMNVSTLELGDSALYLCASSFSGLAGDTQYFGPGTRLTVL.